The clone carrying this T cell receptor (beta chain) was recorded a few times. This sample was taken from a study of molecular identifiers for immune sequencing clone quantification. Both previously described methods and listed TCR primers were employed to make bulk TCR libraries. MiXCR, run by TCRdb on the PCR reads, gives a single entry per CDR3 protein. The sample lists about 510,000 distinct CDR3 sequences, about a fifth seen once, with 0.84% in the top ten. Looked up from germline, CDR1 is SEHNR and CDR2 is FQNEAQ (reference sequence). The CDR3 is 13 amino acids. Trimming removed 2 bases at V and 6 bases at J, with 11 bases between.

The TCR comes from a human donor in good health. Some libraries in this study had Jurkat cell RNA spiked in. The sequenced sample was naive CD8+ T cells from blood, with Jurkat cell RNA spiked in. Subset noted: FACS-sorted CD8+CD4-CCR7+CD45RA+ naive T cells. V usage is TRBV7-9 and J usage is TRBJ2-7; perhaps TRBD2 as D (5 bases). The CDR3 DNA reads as TGTGCCAGCAGCTTAAGTTACGGAGGCGAGCAGTACTTC. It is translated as CASSLSYGGEQYF.